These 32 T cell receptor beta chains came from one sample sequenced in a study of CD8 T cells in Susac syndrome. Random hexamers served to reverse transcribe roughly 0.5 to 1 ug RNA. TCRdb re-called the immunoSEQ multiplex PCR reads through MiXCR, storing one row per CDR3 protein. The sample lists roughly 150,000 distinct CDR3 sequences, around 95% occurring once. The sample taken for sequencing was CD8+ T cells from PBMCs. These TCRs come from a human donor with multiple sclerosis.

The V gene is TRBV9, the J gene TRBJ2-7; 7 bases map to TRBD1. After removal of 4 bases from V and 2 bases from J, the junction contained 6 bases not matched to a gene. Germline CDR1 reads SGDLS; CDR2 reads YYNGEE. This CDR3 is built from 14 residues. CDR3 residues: CASSKGQATYEQYF. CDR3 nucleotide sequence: TGTGCCAGCAGCAAAGGACAGGCGACCTACGAGCAGTACTTC.

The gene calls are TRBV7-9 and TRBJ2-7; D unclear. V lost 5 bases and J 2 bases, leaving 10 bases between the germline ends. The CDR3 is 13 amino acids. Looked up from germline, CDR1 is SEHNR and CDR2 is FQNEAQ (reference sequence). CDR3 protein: CASSVRGAYEQYF. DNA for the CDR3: TGTGCCAGCAGCGTAAGAGGAGCCTACGAGCAGTACTTC.

CDR3 coding DNA: TGTGCCAGCAGCCAAGGCGGGGGGGCCAAGCAGTACTTC. Its protein is CASSQGGGAKQYF. The chain employs TRBV5-6 and TRBJ2-7; 9 bases are a match to TRBD2. Germline CDR1 SGHDT, CDR2 YYEEEE. CDR3 length equals 13 residues. V was pared by 4 bases and J by 8 bases, with 7 bases of the junction left unmatched.

CDR3: CASAYAGTSGEVMNTDTQYF. The DNA of the CDR3 is TGTGCCAGCGCCTATGCCGGGACTAGCGGCGAGGTCATGAACACAGATACGCAGTATTTT. V is TRBV27 and J is TRBJ2-3, with 11 bases lining up with TRBD2. CDR1 is MNHEY and CDR2 is SMNVEV in the germline V gene (reference sequence). Trimming cost V 8 bases and J 2 bases; bases outside gene matches: 21. The CDR3 extends over 20 amino acids.

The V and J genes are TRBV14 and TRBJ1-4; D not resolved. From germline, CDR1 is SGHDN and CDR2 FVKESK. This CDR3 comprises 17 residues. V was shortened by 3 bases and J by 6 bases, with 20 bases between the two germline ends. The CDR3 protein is CASSHHEPVPLDEKLFF. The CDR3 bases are TGTGCCAGCAGCCACCACGAACCAGTTCCGCTTGATGAAAAACTGTTTTTT.

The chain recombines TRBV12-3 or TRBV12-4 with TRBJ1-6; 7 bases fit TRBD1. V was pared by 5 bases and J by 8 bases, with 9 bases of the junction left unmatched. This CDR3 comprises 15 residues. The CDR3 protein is CASSQSGGRYSPLHF. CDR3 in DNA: TGTGCCAGCAGTCAGTCAGGGGGTAGATATTCACCCCTCCACTTT.

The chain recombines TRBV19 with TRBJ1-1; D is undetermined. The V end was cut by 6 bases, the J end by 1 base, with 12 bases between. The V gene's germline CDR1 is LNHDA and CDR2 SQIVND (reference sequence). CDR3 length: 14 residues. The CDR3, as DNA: TGTGCCAGTAGCCCCCTTCAGAGGAACACTGAAGCTTTCTTT. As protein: CASSPLQRNTEAFF.

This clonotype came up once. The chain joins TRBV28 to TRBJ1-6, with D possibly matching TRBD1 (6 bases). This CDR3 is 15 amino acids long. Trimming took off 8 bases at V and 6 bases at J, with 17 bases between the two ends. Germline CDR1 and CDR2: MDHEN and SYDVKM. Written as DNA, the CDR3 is TGTGCCAGCTCAGGTGGGGGCACGAGTAATTCACCCCTCCACTTT. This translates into CASSGGGTSNSPLHF.

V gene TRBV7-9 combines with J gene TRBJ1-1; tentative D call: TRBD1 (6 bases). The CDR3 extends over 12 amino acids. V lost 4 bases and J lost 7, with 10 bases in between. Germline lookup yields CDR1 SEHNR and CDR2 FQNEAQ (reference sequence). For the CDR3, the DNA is TGTGCCAGCAGCTCCAAAGGGGGTGAAGCTTTCTTT. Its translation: CASSSKGGEAFF. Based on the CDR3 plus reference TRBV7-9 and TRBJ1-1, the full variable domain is DTGVSQNPRHKITKRGQNVTFRCDPISEHNRLYWYRQTLGQGPEFLTYFQNEAQLEKSRLLSDRFSAERPKGSFSTLEIQRTEQGDSAMYLCASSSKGGEAFFGQGTRLTVV.

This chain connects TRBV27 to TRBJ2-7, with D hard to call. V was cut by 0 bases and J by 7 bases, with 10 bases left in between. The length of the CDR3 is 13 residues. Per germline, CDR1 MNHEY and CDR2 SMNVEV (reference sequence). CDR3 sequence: CASSLSPRKEQYF. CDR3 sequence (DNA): TGTGCCAGCAGTTTATCCCCACGCAAGGAGCAGTACTTC.

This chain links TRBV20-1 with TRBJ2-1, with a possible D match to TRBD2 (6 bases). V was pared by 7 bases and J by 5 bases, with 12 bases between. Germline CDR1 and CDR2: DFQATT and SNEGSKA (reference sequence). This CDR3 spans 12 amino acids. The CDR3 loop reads CSGEAVDNEQFF. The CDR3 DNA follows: TGCAGTGGGGAGGCAGTCGACAATGAGCAGTTCTTC.

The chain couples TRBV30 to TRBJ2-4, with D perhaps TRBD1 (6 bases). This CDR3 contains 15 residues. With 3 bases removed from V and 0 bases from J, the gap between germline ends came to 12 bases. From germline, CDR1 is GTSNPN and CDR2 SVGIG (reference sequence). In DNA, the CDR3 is TGTGCCTGGAGCCCGGACAGCCGAGCCAAAAACATTCAGTACTTC. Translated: CAWSPDSRAKNIQYF.

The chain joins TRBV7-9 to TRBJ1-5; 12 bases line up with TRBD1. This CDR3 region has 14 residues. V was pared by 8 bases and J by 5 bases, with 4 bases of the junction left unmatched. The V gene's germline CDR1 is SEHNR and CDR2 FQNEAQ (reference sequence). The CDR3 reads CASGTGGWDQPQHF. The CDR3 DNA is TGTGCCAGCGGGACAGGGGGCTGGGATCAGCCCCAGCATTTT.

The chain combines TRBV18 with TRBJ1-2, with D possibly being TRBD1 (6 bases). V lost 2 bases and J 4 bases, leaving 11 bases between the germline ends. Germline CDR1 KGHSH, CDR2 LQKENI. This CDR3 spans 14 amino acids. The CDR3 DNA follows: TGTGCCAGCTCACCAAGGGGGTTGGGCTATGGCTACACCTTC. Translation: CASSPRGLGYGYTF.

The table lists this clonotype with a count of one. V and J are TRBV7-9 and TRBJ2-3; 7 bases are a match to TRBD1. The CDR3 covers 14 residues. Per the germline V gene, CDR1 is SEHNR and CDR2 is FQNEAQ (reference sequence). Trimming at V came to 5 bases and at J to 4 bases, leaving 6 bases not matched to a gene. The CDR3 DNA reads TGTGCCAGCAGCACACCGGACAGGTCAGATACGCAGTATTTT. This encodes CASSTPDRSDTQYF. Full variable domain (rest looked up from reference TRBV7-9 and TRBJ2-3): DTGVSQNPRHKITKRGQNVTFRCDPISEHNRLYWYRQTLGQGPEFLTYFQNEAQLEKSRLLSDRFSAERPKGSFSTLEIQRTEQGDSAMYLCASSTPDRSDTQYFGPGTRLTVL.

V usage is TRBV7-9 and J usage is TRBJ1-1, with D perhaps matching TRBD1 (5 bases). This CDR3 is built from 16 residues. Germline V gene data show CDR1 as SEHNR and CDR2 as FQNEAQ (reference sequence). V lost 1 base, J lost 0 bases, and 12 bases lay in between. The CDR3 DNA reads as TGTGCCAGCAGCTTAGGGGGCGAAGAGATGAACACTGAAGCTTTCTTT. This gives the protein CASSLGGEEMNTEAFF.

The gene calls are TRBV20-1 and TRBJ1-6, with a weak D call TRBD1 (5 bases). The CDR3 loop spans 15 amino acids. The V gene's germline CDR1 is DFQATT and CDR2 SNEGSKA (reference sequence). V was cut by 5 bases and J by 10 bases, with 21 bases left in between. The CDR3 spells CSAGRGTTRDSPLHF. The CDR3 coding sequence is TGCAGTGCTGGGCGAGGGACCACTAGGGACTCACCCCTCCACTTT.

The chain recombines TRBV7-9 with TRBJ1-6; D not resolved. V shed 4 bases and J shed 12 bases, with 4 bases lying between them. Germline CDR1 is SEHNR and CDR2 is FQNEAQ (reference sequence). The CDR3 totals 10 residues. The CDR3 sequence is CASSSEPLHF. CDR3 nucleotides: TGTGCCAGCAGCTCAGAACCCCTCCACTTT.

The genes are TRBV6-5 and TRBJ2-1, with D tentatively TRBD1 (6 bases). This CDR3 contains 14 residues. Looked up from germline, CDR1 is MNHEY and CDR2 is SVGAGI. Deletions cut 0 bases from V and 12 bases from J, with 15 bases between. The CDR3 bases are TGTGCCAGCAGTTACTCAGAGGGGGATGGTGGGCAGTTCTTC. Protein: CASSYSEGDGGQFF.

The chain's CDR3 is CASSVDNRPDGYTF. In nucleotides, the CDR3 is TGTGCCAGCAGCGTAGATAACAGGCCCGATGGCTACACCTTC. V gene TRBV9 combines with J gene TRBJ1-2, with a tentative D call TRBD1 (5 bases). This CDR3 contains 14 residues. CDR1 is SGDLS and CDR2 is YYNGEE in the germline V gene. Trimming shortened V by 0 bases and J by 6 bases, and 12 bases separated the two germline ends.

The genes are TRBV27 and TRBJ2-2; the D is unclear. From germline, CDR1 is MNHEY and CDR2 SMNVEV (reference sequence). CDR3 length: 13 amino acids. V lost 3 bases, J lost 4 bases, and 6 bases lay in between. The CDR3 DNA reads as TGTGCCAGCAGTTTTGCCGTCACCGGGGAGCTGTTTTTT. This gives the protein CASSFAVTGELFF.

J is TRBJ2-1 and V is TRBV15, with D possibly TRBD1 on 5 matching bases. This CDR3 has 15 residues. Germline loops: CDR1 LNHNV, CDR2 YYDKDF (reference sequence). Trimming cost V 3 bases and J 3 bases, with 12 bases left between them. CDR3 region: CATSSVQGIYNEQFF. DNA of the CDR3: TGTGCCACCAGCAGTGTCCAGGGTATCTACAATGAGCAGTTCTTC.

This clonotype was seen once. The CDR3 DNA follows: TGTGCCAGCAGACACAGGGGTACTAACTATGGCTACACCTTC. It is translated as CASRHRGTNYGYTF. This sequence joins TRBV3-1 and TRBJ1-2; TRBD1 aligns across 7 bases. The CDR3 loop spans 14 amino acids. The V and J ends lost 6 bases and 0 bases, in that order; junction bases with no gene match: 4. Germline loops: CDR1 LGHDT, CDR2 YNNKEL (reference sequence).

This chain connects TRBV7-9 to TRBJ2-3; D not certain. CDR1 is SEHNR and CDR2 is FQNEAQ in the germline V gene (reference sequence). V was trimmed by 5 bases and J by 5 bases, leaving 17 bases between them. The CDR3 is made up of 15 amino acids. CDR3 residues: CASSPSQTLEDTQYF. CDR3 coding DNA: TGTGCCAGCAGCCCCAGCCAGACCCTCGAAGATACGCAGTATTTT.

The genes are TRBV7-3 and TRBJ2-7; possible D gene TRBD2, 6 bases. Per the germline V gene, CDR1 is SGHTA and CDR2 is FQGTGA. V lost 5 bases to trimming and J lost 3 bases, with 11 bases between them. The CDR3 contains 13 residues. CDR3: CASSLTSRYEQYF. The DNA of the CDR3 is TGTGCCAGCAGCCTCACTAGCCGCTACGAGCAGTACTTC.

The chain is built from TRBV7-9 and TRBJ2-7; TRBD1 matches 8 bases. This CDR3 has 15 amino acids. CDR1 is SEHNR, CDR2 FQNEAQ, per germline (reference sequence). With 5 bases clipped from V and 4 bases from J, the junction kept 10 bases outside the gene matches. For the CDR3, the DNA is TGTGCCAGCAGCCACGCCGGGACAGGTCGTTACGAGCAGTACTTC. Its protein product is CASSHAGTGRYEQYF.

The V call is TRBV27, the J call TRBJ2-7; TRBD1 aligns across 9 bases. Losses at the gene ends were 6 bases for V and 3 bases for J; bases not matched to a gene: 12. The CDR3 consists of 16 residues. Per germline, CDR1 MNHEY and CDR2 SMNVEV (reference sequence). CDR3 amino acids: CASSYDSPGQGYEQYF. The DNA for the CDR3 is TGTGCCAGCAGCTACGACTCTCCGGGACAGGGCTACGAGCAGTACTTC.

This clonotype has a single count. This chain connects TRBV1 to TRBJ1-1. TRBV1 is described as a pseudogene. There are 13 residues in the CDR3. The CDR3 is CTSSQVDNTEAFF. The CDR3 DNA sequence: TGCACCAGCAGCCAAGTCGATAACACTGAAGCTTTCTTT.

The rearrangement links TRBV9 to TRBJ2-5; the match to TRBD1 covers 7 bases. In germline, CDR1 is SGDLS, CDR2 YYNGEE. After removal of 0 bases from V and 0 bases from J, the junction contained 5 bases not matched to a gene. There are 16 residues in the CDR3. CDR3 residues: CASSVEDRRNQETQYF. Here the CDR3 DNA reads TGTGCCAGCAGCGTAGAGGACAGGAGAAACCAAGAGACCCAGTACTTC.

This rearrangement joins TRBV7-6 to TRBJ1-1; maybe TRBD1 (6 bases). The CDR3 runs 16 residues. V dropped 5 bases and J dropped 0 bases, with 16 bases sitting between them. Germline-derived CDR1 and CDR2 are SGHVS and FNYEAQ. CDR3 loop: CASSPEMTGLNTEAFF. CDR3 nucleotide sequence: TGTGCCAGCAGCCCAGAAATGACAGGATTGAACACTGAAGCTTTCTTT.

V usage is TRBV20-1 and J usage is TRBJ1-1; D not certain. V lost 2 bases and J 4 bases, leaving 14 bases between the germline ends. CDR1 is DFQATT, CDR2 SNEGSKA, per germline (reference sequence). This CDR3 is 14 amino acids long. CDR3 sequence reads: CSARPLDRATEAFF. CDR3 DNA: TGCAGTGCTAGACCTCTAGACCGAGCCACTGAAGCTTTCTTT.

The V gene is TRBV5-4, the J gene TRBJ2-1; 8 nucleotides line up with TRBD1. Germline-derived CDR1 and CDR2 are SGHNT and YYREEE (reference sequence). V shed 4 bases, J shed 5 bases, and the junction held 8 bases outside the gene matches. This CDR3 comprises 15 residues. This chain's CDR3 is CASSPGQGLNNEQFF. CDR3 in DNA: TGTGCCAGCAGCCCCGGACAGGGACTGAACAATGAGCAGTTCTTC.